This T cell receptor beta chain was documented in a study of cytomegalovirus exposure and HLA in healthy donors. About the study: Researchers previously reported finding about 110 million unique TCR beta sequences from about 200 million T cells.

A note on this clone: Its specificity is not known.

With 60 Vbeta and 13 Jbeta primers, the PCR was carried out. The table came from immunoSEQ multiplex PCR; TCRdb's copy has only in-frame clones and leaves some out. The sample holds around 130,000 clones, roughly 82% seen once. Findings and limits, study-wide: Rare TCR sequences dominated, though some public TCRs recurred in many donors. Investigators reported under 200 TCR beta chains as tied to cytomegalovirus.

V lost 2 bases to trimming and J lost 8 bases, with 10 bases between them. CDR1 MNHNS and CDR2 SASEGT come from the germline V gene. CDR3 length equals 14 residues. This sequence was found in a man aged 45-60 years in good health and CMV-seronegative. The V gene is TRBV6-1, the J gene TRBJ1-6; D is possibly TRBD1 (6 bases). Sequencing used PBMCs. DNA for the CDR3: TGTGCCAGCAGTGAAAGTCCAGGGGATTCACCCCTCCACTTT. Protein product: CASSESPGDSPLHF.